A single sample gave rise to the 26 T cell receptor beta chains below, sequenced in a study of shared clonotypes between healthy human individuals. Selected positively for CCR7 and CD45RO-negative, naive CD8 cells excluded terminally differentiated effector memory CD45RA+ cells. Assay: immunoSEQ multiplex PCR; the TCRdb copy retains only in-frame clones and omits some. The top ten clones hold over 1.5% of a sample with approximately 2,200,000 clones, about 92% of them seen once. The sequenced sample consisted of naive CD8+ T cells from PBMCs. The receptors come from a man aged 18 to 29 in good health. Some clones in this sample may be carry-over from other donors' samples.

The chain uses TRBV4-3 and TRBJ1-2; D is unclear. V lost 1 base and J 2 bases, leaving 17 bases between the germline ends. CDR1 LGHNA and CDR2 YSLEER come from the germline V gene. The CDR3 totals 17 residues. CDR3 loop: CASSQGRLSPNNYGYTF. Here the CDR3 DNA reads TGCGCCAGCAGCCAAGGCAGGCTATCTCCGAACAACTATGGCTACACCTTC.

This chain connects TRBV7-2 to TRBJ2-7, with 7 bases lining up with TRBD2. CDR1 and CDR2 from the germline V gene are SGHTA and FQGNSA. V shed 3 bases, J shed 7 bases, and the junction held 9 bases outside the gene matches. The CDR3 is 14 amino acids. The CDR3 region is CASSFSVSGWEQYF. The CDR3 nucleotides read TGTGCCAGCAGCTTTTCGGTTAGCGGGTGGGAGCAGTACTTC. The complete variable domain, with remaining parts taken from reference TRBV7-2 and TRBJ2-7, reads GAGVSQSPSNKVTEKGKDVELRCDPISGHTALYWYRQSLGQGLEFLIYFQGNSAPDKSGLPSDRFSAERTGGSVSTLTIQRTQQEDSAVYLCASSFSVSGWEQYFGPGTRLTVT.

The V call is TRBV7-8, the J call TRBJ2-7, with 12 bases fitting TRBD2. Germline V CDR1 and CDR2: SGHVS, FQNEAQ. J lost 4 bases, V lost 5 bases, and 9 bases had no gene match. The CDR3 consists of 16 residues. In DNA form, the CDR3 reads TGTGCCAGCAGCATCGGACTAGCGGGATCCCAGTACGAGCAGTACTTC. It specifies CASSIGLAGSQYEQYF.

The chain is built from TRBV29-1 and TRBJ2-1, with TRBD2 matching over 14 bases. V was pared by 2 bases and J by 10 bases, with 4 bases of the junction left unmatched. CDR1 and CDR2 from the germline V gene are SQVTM and ANQGSEA. This CDR3 comprises 14 residues. The CDR3 nucleotides read TGCAGCGTTGAATACCGGACTAGCGGGAGGGAGCAGTTCTTC. As protein: CSVEYRTSGREQFF.

CDR3 sequence reads: CASSIQGGYTF. The CDR3 coding sequence is TGTGCCAGCAGCATACAGGGAGGCTACACCTTC. This chain joins TRBV5-6 and TRBJ1-2, with D perhaps matching TRBD1 (6 bases). In germline, CDR1 is SGHDT, CDR2 YYEEEE. The V end was cut by 4 bases, the J end by 8 bases, with 9 bases between. CDR3 length equals 11 residues.

The V call is TRBV11-2, the J call TRBJ2-1; D is undetermined. V lost 5 bases and J lost 4, with 6 bases in between. The CDR3 consists of 12 residues. Germline CDR1 and CDR2: SGHAT and FQNNGV. The CDR3: CASSHQYNEQFF. As DNA, the CDR3 is TGTGCCAGCAGCCATCAATACAATGAGCAGTTCTTC.

The chain links TRBV29-1 to TRBJ1-1, with D perhaps matching TRBD1 (6 bases). Germline V gives CDR1 SQVTM, CDR2 ANQGSEA. Trimming shortened V by 7 bases and J by 5 bases, and 14 bases separated the two germline ends. This CDR3 has 12 residues. CDR3 sequence (DNA): TGCAGCGCCGGGACATTCGAGACTGAAGCTTTCTTT. It specifies CSAGTFETEAFF. The variable domain in full, completed from reference TRBV29-1 and TRBJ1-1, reads SAVISQKPSRDICQRGTSLTIQCQVDSQVTMMFWYRQQPGQSLTLIATANQGSEATYESGFVIDKFPISRPNLTFSTLTVSNMSPEDSSIYLCSAGTFETEAFFGQGTRLTVV.

The chain recombines TRBV9 with TRBJ2-7; D remains unclear. CDR3 length equals 15 residues. CDR1 SGDLS and CDR2 YYNGEE come from the germline V gene. Trimming pared 0 bases from V and 0 bases from J, leaving 10 bases between. CDR3: CASSVGDGGSYEQYF. DNA of the CDR3: TGTGCCAGCAGCGTAGGTGACGGTGGCTCCTACGAGCAGTACTTC.

The V gene is TRBV6-6, the J gene TRBJ2-7; D gene unclear. With 3 bases removed from V and 2 bases from J, the gap between germline ends came to 14 bases. The length of the CDR3 is 15 residues. Germline V gene sequence: CDR1 MNHNY, CDR2 SVGAGI (reference sequence). Here the CDR3 DNA reads TGTGCCAGCAGTTATGTGGCGGTGCAAGCCTACGAGCAGTACTTC. This codes for CASSYVAVQAYEQYF.

This chain connects TRBV14 to TRBJ2-3, with D uncertain. The CDR3 extends over 16 amino acids. The V end lost 1 base, the J end lost 2 bases, and 13 bases lay between the germline ends. Looked up from germline, CDR1 is SGHDN and CDR2 is FVKESK. CDR3 amino acids: CASSQGRRYPTDTQYF. The CDR3 DNA follows: TGTGCCAGCAGCCAAGGTCGCAGGTACCCCACAGATACGCAGTATTTT.

V gene TRBV27 combines with J gene TRBJ1-5; 8 bases are a match to TRBD1. Germline CDR1 and CDR2: MNHEY and SMNVEV (reference sequence). Unmatched junction bases numbered 8, after V lost 6 bases and J lost 7 bases. This CDR3 is built from 14 residues. The CDR3 reads CASRTGVGAQPQHF. CDR3 sequence (DNA): TGTGCCAGCAGGACAGGGGTAGGTGCGCAGCCCCAGCATTTT.

This clone was observed a single time. The chain uses TRBV25-1 and TRBJ1-2, with TRBD1 matching 9 bases. This CDR3 has 17 residues. The trim removed 4 bases at V and 7 bases at J, leaving 16 bases unmatched. Germline values: CDR1 MGHDK, CDR2 SYGVNS. The CDR3 spells CASSGVQPPGQGLGYTF. The CDR3 region has the DNA TGTGCCAGCAGTGGCGTCCAGCCTCCGGGACAGGGCCTTGGCTACACCTTC.

V usage is TRBV11-2 and J usage is TRBJ2-2; 7 bases map to TRBD1. Germline V gene sequence: CDR1 SGHAT, CDR2 FQNNGV. With V trimmed by 7 bases and J by 6 bases, 8 bases remained unmatched. CDR3 length: 14 residues. The CDR3 DNA follows: TGTGCCAGCAAGGGACAGCTATCTCCCGGGGAGCTGTTTTTT. Translation gives CASKGQLSPGELFF.

The chain couples TRBV14 to TRBJ1-2; D call uncertain. V was cut by 0 bases and J by 3 bases, with 8 bases left in between. There are 14 residues in the CDR3. Germline assignment: CDR1 SGHDN and CDR2 FVKESK. The DNA for the CDR3 is TGTGCCAGCAGCCAAGATATGAGGGACTATGGCTACACCTTC. It is translated as CASSQDMRDYGYTF.

V is TRBV15 and J is TRBJ2-1, with TRBD2 matching 7 bases. Germline assignment: CDR1 LNHNV and CDR2 YYDKDF (reference sequence). The V and J ends lost 8 bases and 0 bases, in that order; junction bases with no gene match: 13. This CDR3 is 17 amino acids long. Written as DNA, the CDR3 is TGTGCCACCTCTGAGCTAGCGGCTGACAGCTCCTACAATGAGCAGTTCTTC. Its translation is CATSELAADSSYNEQFF.

The rearrangement links TRBV10-1 to TRBJ2-5; D might be TRBD1 (7 bases). Trimming left V 0 bases short and J 2 bases short, with 13 bases between. This CDR3 spans 16 amino acids. Germline V gene data show CDR1 as WNHNN and CDR2 as SYGVQD (reference sequence). Here the CDR3 DNA reads TGCGCCAGCAGTGAGTCCAGGGGGAGGAATCAAGAGACCCAGTACTTC. Amino acids: CASSESRGRNQETQYF.

This clone has a single count. The chain uses TRBV29-1 and TRBJ2-2, with TRBD2 identical over 11 bases. V dropped 7 bases and J dropped 3; count of bases not matched to a gene: 7. This CDR3 comprises 15 residues. Germline V CDR1 and CDR2: SQVTM, ANQGSEA. CDR3 sequence reads: CSAYGGLADTGELFF. Written as DNA, the CDR3 is TGCAGCGCCTATGGGGGACTAGCGGACACCGGGGAGCTGTTTTTT.

The CDR3 DNA reads as TGTGCCAGCACACCAGGACTAGCGGACTACAATGAGCAGTTCTTC. Its translation is CASTPGLADYNEQFF. J is TRBJ2-1 and V is TRBV11-2; 10 bases line up with TRBD2. This CDR3 has 15 residues. V gave up 7 bases and J gave up 3 bases; unmatched junction bases: 6. The germline V gene encodes CDR1 SGHAT and CDR2 FQNNGV.

This clone has a single count. The CDR3: CASSSGLAGANTGELFF. The CDR3 nucleotides read TGTGCCAGCAGCTCTGGACTAGCGGGAGCGAACACCGGGGAGCTGTTTTTT. The chain links TRBV5-4 to TRBJ2-2, with 13 nucleotides matching TRBD2. The length of the CDR3 is 17 residues. Germline lookup yields CDR1 SGHNT and CDR2 YYREEE (reference sequence). Losses at the gene ends were 3 bases for V and 0 bases for J; bases not matched to a gene: 2.

The genes are TRBV15 and TRBJ1-4, with unresolved D. The V and J ends lost 0 bases and 6 bases respectively, with 14 bases between them. The CDR3 has 16 residues. Germline V gene lookup returns CDR1 LNHNV and CDR2 YYDKDF (reference sequence). The DNA for the CDR3 is TGTGCCACCAGCAGAGAGTGGATCCCAAAGGATGAAAAACTGTTTTTT. This gives the protein CATSREWIPKDEKLFF.

DNA for the CDR3: TGCGCCAGCAGCTTGAAGGGGAGAAGCACAGATACGCAGTATTTT. Protein: CASSLKGRSTDTQYF. The J gene is TRBJ2-3, the V gene TRBV5-1; the D gene could be TRBD1 or TRBD2 (5 bases each). Germline values: CDR1 SGHRS, CDR2 YFSETQ. The CDR3 is made up of 15 amino acids. Trimming left V 1 base short and J 0 bases short, with 9 bases between.

Concerning this clone itself: The same CDR3 can be traced to other DNA sequences in this sample. The chain uses TRBV29-1 and TRBJ1-2; D gene unclear. The CDR3 runs 13 residues. Trimming took 0 bases from V and 2 from J, leaving 7 bases between them. From germline, CDR1 is SQVTM and CDR2 ANQGSEA. In DNA, the CDR3 is TGCAGCGTTGAAGATCTAGGGAACTATGGCTACACCTTC. Translation: CSVEDLGNYGYTF.

In DNA, the CDR3 is TGTGCCAGCAGCCGGGACAGGGGGCACTCTGGAAACACCATATATTTT. This codes for CASSRDRGHSGNTIYF. The chain has TRBV6-6 and TRBJ1-3, with 12 bases identical to TRBD1. The length of the CDR3 is 16 residues. The ends lost 6 bases at V and 0 bases at J; junction bases unmatched: 3. Germline lookup yields CDR1 MNHNY and CDR2 SVGAGI (reference sequence).

The gene calls are TRBV28 and TRBJ1-1; TRBD1 is a possible D gene (5 bases). CDR1 and CDR2 (germline): MDHEN, SYDVKM. Trimming removed 3 bases at V and 10 bases at J, with 21 bases between. This CDR3 is 15 amino acids long. The DNA of the CDR3 is TGTGCCAGCAGTTTTAGATCGGGATGGGGCGGAGTAGCTTTCTTT. Protein: CASSFRSGWGGVAFF.

In its sample, this clone was seen a few times. V usage is TRBV5-6 and J usage is TRBJ1-1; D gene unclear. This CDR3 has 15 amino acids. Trimming cost V 2 bases and J 2 bases, with 13 bases left between them. Looked up from germline, CDR1 is SGHDT and CDR2 is YYEEEE. The CDR3 region is CASSLGGAFNTEAFF. Written as DNA, the CDR3 is TGTGCCAGCAGCTTAGGCGGAGCTTTCAACACTGAAGCTTTCTTT.

As regards this clone: This sample also contains other DNA sequences that code for the same CDR3. This sequence joins TRBV5-1 and TRBJ1-1, with a possible D match to TRBD1 (5 bases). CDR3 length: 14 amino acids. From germline, CDR1 is SGHRS and CDR2 YFSETQ. Trimming cost V 1 base and J 4 bases, with 11 bases left between them. The CDR3 DNA is TGCGCCAGCAGCTTGTCCGGGGGAGGCACTGAAGCTTTCTTT. Encoded protein: CASSLSGGGTEAFF.